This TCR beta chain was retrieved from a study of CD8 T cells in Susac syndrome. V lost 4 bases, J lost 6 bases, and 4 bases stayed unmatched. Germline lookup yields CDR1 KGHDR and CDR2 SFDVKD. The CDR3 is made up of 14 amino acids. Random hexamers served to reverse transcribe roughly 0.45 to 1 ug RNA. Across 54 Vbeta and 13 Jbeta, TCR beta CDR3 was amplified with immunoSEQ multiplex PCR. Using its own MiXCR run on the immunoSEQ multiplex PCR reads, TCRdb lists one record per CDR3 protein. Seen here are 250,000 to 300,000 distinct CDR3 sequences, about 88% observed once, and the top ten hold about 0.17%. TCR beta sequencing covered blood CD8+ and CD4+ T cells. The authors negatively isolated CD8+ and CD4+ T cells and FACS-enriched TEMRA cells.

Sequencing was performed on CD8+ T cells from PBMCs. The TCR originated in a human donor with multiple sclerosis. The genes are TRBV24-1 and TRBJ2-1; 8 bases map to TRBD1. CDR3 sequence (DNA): TGTGCCACCAGTGAATATGGACAGGGCAATGAGCAGTTCTTC. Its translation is CATSEYGQGNEQFF.